These T cell receptor beta chains were read from a single sample in a study of T cell repertoires in cytomegalovirus infection. TCRdb re-derived calls from the reads in MiXCR, one entry per CDR3 protein. The sample holds fewer than 350,000 distinct CDR3 sequences, about a sixth seen once. Sequenced sample: PBMCs. These receptors were collected from a human donor in good health (CMV status not recorded). Some clones in this sample may be carry-over from other donors' samples. Both conserved end residues are part of each CDR3. The D gene is left open where the match is weak. The size field is filled for only some rows; it gives once, few, many or a size class.

V: TRBV4-3
J: TRBJ1-1
D: NA
size: many
DNA: TGCGCCAGCAGCCAAGAACCCCGGACGGTGAACACTGAAGCTTTCTTT
CDR3: CASSQEPRTVNTEAFF

V: TRBV19
J: TRBJ2-5
D: TRBD2
size: few
DNA: TGTGCCAGTAGTACCTGGGCTAGCGGGGGCCAAGAGACCCAGTACTTC
CDR3: CASSTWASGGQETQYF

V: TRBV4-1
J: TRBJ2-7
D: NA
size: few
DNA: TGCGCCAGCAGCCAAGCCGCCAGCAACTACGAGCAGTACTTC
CDR3: CASSQAASNYEQYF

V: TRBV7-2
J: TRBJ1-1
D: NA
size: many
DNA: TGTGCCAGCAGCTTACCGGCGAACACTGAAGCTTTCTTT
CDR3: CASSLPANTEAFF

V: TRBV7-2
J: TRBJ2-6
D: NA
size: few
DNA: TGTGCCAGCAGCTTTACGGTTCAGACCTCTGGGGCCAACGTCCTGACTTTC
CDR3: CASSFTVQTSGANVLTF

V: TRBV7-2
J: TRBJ2-5
D: NA
size: many
DNA: TGTGCCAGCAGCTCCGTAGTAGTTGGGAAGACCCAGTACTTC
CDR3: CASSSVVVGKTQYF

V: TRBV4-2
J: TRBJ1-4
D: NA
size: NA
DNA: TGTGCCAGCAGCCCCGCTGATCTTGCCGGCAAACTGTTTTTT
CDR3: CASSPADLAGKLFF

V: TRBV7-9
J: TRBJ2-5
D: NA
size: NA
DNA: TGTGCCAGCAGCCCCTCGGGGGGCCCAGAGACCCAGTACTTC
CDR3: CASSPSGGPETQYF

V: TRBV10-3
J: TRBJ1-6
D: NA
size: NA
DNA: TGTGCCATCAGTCCCGCACAGGGCCGATCCAGCTCCTATAATTCACCCCTCCACTTT
CDR3: CAISPAQGRSSSYNSPLHF

V: TRBV4-1
J: TRBJ1-5
D: NA
size: few
DNA: TGCGCCAGCAGCCAAGTCGGTCAGCCCCAGCATTTT
CDR3: CASSQVGQPQHF

V: TRBV4-2
J: TRBJ2-7
D: TRBD1
size: few
DNA: TGTGCCAGCAGCCAAGAGGGGGCAGGGGGAACCTACGAGCAGTACTTC
CDR3: CASSQEGAGGTYEQYF

V: TRBV7-9
J: TRBJ1-1
D: NA
size: NA
DNA: TGTGCCAGCAGCTTAGGTCTCGATGGTCAAATGAACACTGAAGCTTTCTTT
CDR3: CASSLGLDGQMNTEAFF

V: TRBV27
J: TRBJ1-3
D: NA
size: many
DNA: TGTGCCAGCAGTTTGAATACTGGAAACACCATATATTTT
CDR3: CASSLNTGNTIYF

V: TRBV7-9
J: TRBJ1-4
D: NA
size: few
DNA: TGTGCCAGCAGCCCTAGACAGGCTAATGAAAAACTGTTTTTT
CDR3: CASSPRQANEKLFF

V: TRBV5-1
J: TRBJ2-5
D: NA
size: NA
DNA: TGCGCCAGCAGCCCTCAGCCGACCACCCAAGAGACCCAGTACTTC
CDR3: CASSPQPTTQETQYF

V: TRBV7-9
J: TRBJ2-4
D: NA
size: few
DNA: TGTGCCAGCAGCGATCAAACGCCGGTGGCCAAAAACATTCAGTACTTC
CDR3: CASSDQTPVAKNIQYF

V: TRBV27
J: TRBJ2-7
D: TRBD1
size: NA
DNA: TGTGCCAGCAGGGGTACCGGGACAGATCAGACCTCCGGCTACGAGCAGTACTTC
CDR3: CASRGTGTDQTSGYEQYF

V: TRBV4-2
J: TRBJ2-2
D: TRBD1
size: NA
DNA: TGTGCCAGCAGCCAACAAACAGGGGGGACCGGGGAGCTGTTTTTT
CDR3: CASSQQTGGTGELFF

V: TRBV7-2
J: TRBJ2-1
D: TRBD2
size: NA
DNA: TGTACCAGCAGCTTAGCGTCTGGGGGGGACAATGAGCAGTTCTTC
CDR3: CTSSLASGGDNEQFF

V: TRBV20-1
J: TRBJ2-7
D: NA
size: NA
DNA: TGCAGTGCTAGAGATGACACCTACGAGCAGTACTTC
CDR3: CSARDDTYEQYF

V: TRBV4-1
J: TRBJ2-3
D: NA
size: many
DNA: TGCGCCAGCAGCCAAGAACCCTGGCCTAGCACAGATACGCAGTATTTT
CDR3: CASSQEPWPSTDTQYF

V: TRBV2
J: TRBJ2-7
D: NA
size: few
DNA: TGTGCCAGCAGGGGGGACTCCCGAGAGCAGTACTTC
CDR3: CASRGDSREQYF

V: TRBV20-1
J: TRBJ2-3
D: NA
size: NA
DNA: TGCAGTGCTAGAGGGCAGGGTGGCACAGATACGCAGTATTTT
CDR3: CSARGQGGTDTQYF

V: TRBV7-2
J: TRBJ2-3
D: TRBD2
size: NA
DNA: TGTGCCAGCAGCCCGGGCGTGGGGGGGGGGATCTATACGCAGTATTTT
CDR3: CASSPGVGGGIYTQYF

V: TRBV12-3/TRBV12-4
J: TRBJ1-2
D: NA
size: many
DNA: TGTGCCAGCAGTTTGGGCCCGTCCCACACCTTC
CDR3: CASSLGPSHTF

V: TRBV12-3/TRBV12-4
J: TRBJ2-7
D: NA
size: many
DNA: TGTGCCAGCAGTCTCGGATGGATATACGAAGAGCAGTACTTC
CDR3: CASSLGWIYEEQYF

V: TRBV12-3/TRBV12-4
J: TRBJ2-5
D: TRBD2
size: NA
DNA: TGTGCCAGCAGTTTTGGGGCGGGGGGTGCGCAAGAGACCCAGTACTTC
CDR3: CASSFGAGGAQETQYF

V: TRBV24-1
J: TRBJ2-5
D: NA
size: few
DNA: TGTGCCACCAGTGATTTGCAAGCGGGACAAAACGTCCAAGAGACCCAGTACTTC
CDR3: CATSDLQAGQNVQETQYF

V: TRBV29-1
J: TRBJ2-3
D: NA
size: many
DNA: TGCAGCGTTGAAGGGGCAGGGAGGAACACAGATACGCAGTATTTT
CDR3: CSVEGAGRNTDTQYF

V: TRBV7-7
J: TRBJ2-5
D: NA
size: many
DNA: TGTGCTAGCGCATCCAGGAACCAAGAGACCCAGTACTTC
CDR3: CASASRNQETQYF

V: TRBV4-2
J: TRBJ1-5
D: NA
size: many
DNA: TGTGCCAGCAGCCAGGGAGGCAATCAGCCCCAGCATTTT
CDR3: CASSQGGNQPQHF

V: TRBV20-1
J: TRBJ1-1
D: TRBD1
size: NA
DNA: TGCAGTGCTATTGACAGGGGGAACACTGAAGCTTTCTTT
CDR3: CSAIDRGNTEAFF

V: TRBV6-5
J: TRBJ1-1
D: NA
size: many
DNA: TGTGCCAGCAGGGGAAGTGTGAACACTGAAGCTTTCTTT
CDR3: CASRGSVNTEAFF

V: TRBV19
J: TRBJ2-4
D: NA
size: few
DNA: TGTGCCAGTACAGGGTTCGAGAAAAACATTCAGTACTTC
CDR3: CASTGFEKNIQYF

V: TRBV12-3/TRBV12-4
J: TRBJ1-5
D: NA
size: NA
DNA: TGTGCCAGCAGACAATCCCTTGAAAGCAATCAGCCCCAGCATTTT
CDR3: CASRQSLESNQPQHF

V: TRBV15
J: TRBJ2-6
D: NA
size: few
DNA: TGTGCCACCAGCAGAGATCACAGGGCGTCTGGGGCCAACGTCCTGACTTTC
CDR3: CATSRDHRASGANVLTF

V: TRBV7-2
J: TRBJ1-4
D: NA
size: many
DNA: TGTGCCAGCAGCGCGGGGGGGGCGATCGGAAAACTGTTTTTT
CDR3: CASSAGGAIGKLFF

V: TRBV7-9
J: TRBJ2-7
D: TRBD2
size: NA
DNA: TGTGCCAGCACCCGGGGGGGCGGGCTGGGGCTCTACGAGCAGTACTTC
CDR3: CASTRGGGLGLYEQYF

V: TRBV6-1
J: TRBJ2-5
D: NA
size: NA
DNA: TGTGCCAGCAGTGACCCTGGACACCAAGAGACCCAGTACTTC
CDR3: CASSDPGHQETQYF

V: TRBV24-1
J: TRBJ2-1
D: TRBD1
size: NA
DNA: TGTGCCACCAGAAGGGGACGGGACAGGGACTACAATGAGCAGTTCTTC
CDR3: CATRRGRDRDYNEQFF

V: TRBV7-8
J: TRBJ2-7
D: TRBD1
size: many
DNA: TGTGCCAGCAGCTTACCTACAGGGGGACGTGCTACTCCCCGCCACGAGCAGTACTTC
CDR3: CASSLPTGGRATPRHEQYF

V: TRBV6-6
J: TRBJ2-1
D: TRBD2
size: few
DNA: TGTGCCAGCAGAGCCGTACCTCGGACTAGCGGGACCAATGAGCAGTTCTTC
CDR3: CASRAVPRTSGTNEQFF

V: TRBV12-3/TRBV12-4
J: TRBJ2-7
D: TRBD2
size: NA
DNA: TGTGCCAGCAGTTTAGACGGACTAGCGGGGGACTACGAGCAGTACTTC
CDR3: CASSLDGLAGDYEQYF

V: TRBV7-2
J: TRBJ2-7
D: TRBD2
size: many
DNA: TGTGCCAGCAGCTTATCACGGCGGGGGGGCTTATACGAGCAGTACTTC
CDR3: CASSLSRRGGLYEQYF

V: TRBV28
J: TRBJ2-7
D: NA
size: many
DNA: TGTGCCAGCCGCCCGGGACAAAGCTACGAGCAGTACTTC
CDR3: CASRPGQSYEQYF

V: TRBV7-3
J: TRBJ1-1
D: NA
size: many
DNA: TGTGCCAGCAGCTTAAGTGCAGGGAGGACTGAAGCTTTCTTT
CDR3: CASSLSAGRTEAFF

V: TRBV11-2
J: TRBJ2-6
D: NA
size: many
DNA: TGTGCCAGCAGCTCCCTCTGGACTACCGATAGCTCTGGGGCCAACGTCCTGACTTTC
CDR3: CASSSLWTTDSSGANVLTF

V: TRBV20-1
J: TRBJ2-7
D: NA
size: NA
DNA: TGCAGTGCTCGAGGCGGGGCCACCGCCTACGAGCAGTACTTC
CDR3: CSARGGATAYEQYF

V: TRBV7-2
J: TRBJ2-7
D: NA
size: many
DNA: TGTGCCAGCAGCCCTGGGGACGGTACCTACGAGCAGTACTTC
CDR3: CASSPGDGTYEQYF

V: TRBV7-9
J: TRBJ1-1
D: NA
size: few
DNA: TGTGCCAGCACTAAAAGGGGCAGCTTGTACACTGAAGCTTTCTTT
CDR3: CASTKRGSLYTEAFF

V: TRBV7-2
J: TRBJ2-3
D: NA
size: few
DNA: TGTGCCAGCAGCACGGACGGGGTCACAGATACGCAGTATTTT
CDR3: CASSTDGVTDTQYF

V: TRBV7-9
J: TRBJ1-1
D: TRBD1
size: NA
DNA: TGTGCCAGCAGCGGGACAGGGAAGAACACTGAAGCTTTCTTT
CDR3: CASSGTGKNTEAFF

V: TRBV28
J: TRBJ2-7
D: NA
size: NA
DNA: TGTGCCAGCAGTGGTGGTTTGCCCAACGAGCAGTACTTC
CDR3: CASSGGLPNEQYF

V: TRBV7-2
J: TRBJ1-5
D: TRBD1
size: many
DNA: TGTGCCAGCAGCTTGGGACAGGCTGATCAGCCCCAGCATTTT
CDR3: CASSLGQADQPQHF

V: TRBV5-1
J: TRBJ2-7
D: TRBD1
size: NA
DNA: TGCGCCAGCAGCTCGGGACAGGGGGGCAACGAGCAGTACTTC
CDR3: CASSSGQGGNEQYF

V: TRBV12-3/TRBV12-4
J: TRBJ2-1
D: TRBD2
size: many
DNA: TGTGCCAGCTCCGCAAAAGCGGGGGGGCTACCTAATGAGCAGTTCTTC
CDR3: CASSAKAGGLPNEQFF

V: TRBV20-1
J: TRBJ2-3
D: TRBD1
size: NA
DNA: TGCAGTGCTACCCCCGGGACAGTAGACACAGATACGCAGTATTTT
CDR3: CSATPGTVDTDTQYF

V: TRBV7-3
J: TRBJ2-2
D: TRBD1
size: NA
DNA: TGTGCCAGCAGCCTGACAGGGTCTAGCACCGGGGAGCTGTTTTTT
CDR3: CASSLTGSSTGELFF